This T cell receptor beta chain was observed in a study of blood T cell repertoires in COVID-19. Study information: PBMCs, B-cell-depleted T cells, or T cells provided the cDNA or gDNA that made up the material.

This clone was observed once. Per the authors' pipeline: Amplification with reference gene primers provided the estimates of nucleated cell counts. Here immunoSEQ multiplex PCR was the method, and the copy in TCRdb shows in-frame clones only, minus some. The DNA was the basis for D and trimming; V, J and clone size are from that table. The sample has about 86,000 clones, over 70% seen once; the top ten hold around 1.1%. The CDR3 covers 11 residues. CDR1 MNHEY and CDR2 SVGAGI come from the germline V gene. The chain has TRBV6-5 and TRBJ1-1; no firm D call. The TCR originated in a human donor in a cohort sampled during active COVID-19. Sequences were obtained from peripheral blood. CDR3 amino acids: CASGMNTEAFF. For the CDR3, the DNA is TGTGCTTCGGGGATGAACACTGAAGCTTTCTTT.